This T cell receptor (beta chain) was documented in a study of CD8+ T cells in alopecia areata. General observations from the study: Scalp clonality dropped significantly under tofacitinib, as did expanded CD8+ top-100 clones.

Extracted RNA was reverse transcribed, and the resulting cDNA served as sequencing template. Repertoires were generated with immunoSEQ multiplex PCR, while TCRdb's copy carries only in-frame clones and drops some. The sample comprises about 140,000 clones, 86% of which are singletons, and approximately 13% rests with the top ten. In germline, CDR1 is GTSNPN, CDR2 SVGIG (reference sequence). Unmatched junction bases numbered 5, after V lost 7 bases and J lost 8 bases. The CDR3 loop spans 11 amino acids. Treatment in this sample: oral pan-JAK inhibitor, 5-10 mg twice daily. Concerning this clone: The target antigen is unknown.

This sequence joins TRBV30 and TRBJ2-1, with 7 bases lining up with TRBD1. This specimen consisted of CD8+ T cells sorted from blood, obtained at week 4, from a patient treated with tofacitinib. The sequence derives from a human donor with alopecia areata. Here the CDR3 DNA reads TGTGCCTCACGGACAGGTTATGAGCAGTTCTTC. It is translated as CASRTGYEQFF.